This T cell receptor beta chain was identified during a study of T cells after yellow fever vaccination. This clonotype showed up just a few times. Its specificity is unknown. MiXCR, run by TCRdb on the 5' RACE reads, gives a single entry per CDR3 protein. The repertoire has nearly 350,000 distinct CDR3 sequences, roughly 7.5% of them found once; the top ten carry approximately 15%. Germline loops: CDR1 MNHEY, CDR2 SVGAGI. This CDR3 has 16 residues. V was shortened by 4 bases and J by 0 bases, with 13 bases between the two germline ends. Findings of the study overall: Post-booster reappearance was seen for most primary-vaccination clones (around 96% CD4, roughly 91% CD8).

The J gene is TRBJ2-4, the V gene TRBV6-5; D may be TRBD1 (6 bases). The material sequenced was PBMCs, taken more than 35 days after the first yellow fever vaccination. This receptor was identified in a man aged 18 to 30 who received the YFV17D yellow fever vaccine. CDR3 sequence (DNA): TGTGCCAGCAGTTTTGGGACACTTATAGCCAAAAACATTCAGTACTTC. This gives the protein CASSFGTLIAKNIQYF.